The subject of this entry is one T cell receptor beta chain. As yet, its antigen is unknown. Assay used: immunoSEQ multiplex PCR; TCRdb lists only in-frame clones, some missing. This table has more than 200,000 clones, roughly 87% appearing once. This sample was taken from a study of cytomegalovirus exposure and HLA in healthy donors. CDR3 length: 14 residues. The V gene's germline CDR1 is MNHEY and CDR2 SMNVEV (reference sequence). Trimming cost V 2 bases and J 0 bases, with 8 bases left between them. Study results and limitations: In vitro assays verified that three CMV-associated chains recognized CMV antigens specifically. Per published reports, the classifier diagnosed cytomegalovirus status with high specificity and sensitivity.

Sequenced material: PBMCs. This chain links TRBV27 with TRBJ2-7; D might be TRBD2 (6 bases). The sequence was collected from a young man in good health and CMV-seropositive. CDR3: CASSLISGSYEQYF. The CDR3, as DNA: TGTGCCAGCAGTTTAATTAGCGGCTCCTACGAGCAGTACTTC.